The 9 T cell receptor beta chains below come from one sample, sequenced in a study of blood T cell repertoires in COVID-19. Sequencing was performed with immunoSEQ multiplex PCR; in TCRdb, only in-frame clones are kept and a portion is missing. This sample has approximately 150,000 clones, with roughly 86% found just once. The specimen was peripheral blood. The receptors were sampled from a woman older than 75 with COVID-19, enrolled during active disease.

Only one count was recorded for this clone. The chain uses TRBV18 and TRBJ2-5; D might be TRBD1 (6 bases). CDR1 is KGHSH, CDR2 LQKENI, per germline. CDR3 length: 13 residues. V lost 3 bases and J 4 bases, leaving 9 bases between the germline ends. This CDR3 is CASSPRQAETQYF. The CDR3 DNA follows: TGTGCCAGCTCACCCAGACAGGCAGAGACCCAGTACTTC.

Remarks on this clone: Other DNA sequences in the sample encode the same CDR3. This chain uses TRBV2 with TRBJ2-1, with TRBD2 as a possible D gene (5 bases). Trimming removed 0 bases at V and 1 base at J, with 10 bases between. This CDR3 is built from 16 residues. Per germline, CDR1 SNHLY and CDR2 FYNNEI. The CDR3 DNA reads as TGTGCCAGCAGTGAAGCCGGCCGGGGATCCTACAATGAGCAGTTCTTC. Amino acid sequence: CASSEAGRGSYNEQFF.

The chain uses TRBV5-1 and TRBJ2-2, with 9 bases aligning to TRBD1. This CDR3 comprises 14 residues. CDR1 and CDR2 (germline): SGHRS, YFSETQ. Germline trimming cut 7 bases from V and 0 bases from J; bases unmatched to any gene: 1. The CDR3 loop is CASGTGPNTGELFF. CDR3 bases: TGCGCCAGCGGGACAGGGCCGAACACCGGGGAGCTGTTTTTT.

This clone was detected only a few times. The V gene is TRBV7-9, the J gene TRBJ2-7, with a weak D call TRBD2 (7 bases). V lost 1 base and J 3 bases, leaving 10 bases between the germline ends. This CDR3 region has 14 residues. The V gene's germline CDR1 is SEHNR and CDR2 FQNEAQ (reference sequence). The CDR3 is CASSLEGGNYEQYF. The CDR3 DNA reads TGTGCCAGCAGCTTAGAGGGGGGGAACTACGAGCAGTACTTC.

This clone was seen once. The CDR3 nucleotides are TGTGCCAGCAGTTACTCGTTGATGAGACTAGCGGACTACGAGCAGTACTTC. Its translation: CASSYSLMRLADYEQYF. This sequence joins TRBV6-2 or TRBV6-3 and TRBJ2-7; TRBD2 aligns across 9 bases. The CDR3 runs to 17 residues. Germline V CDR1 and CDR2: MNHEY, SVGEGT. V shed 0 bases and J 3 bases; nucleotides not matched to a gene: 9.

The rearrangement uses TRBV7-9 and TRBJ1-2, with D tentatively TRBD1 (6 bases). The CDR3 is 14 residues long. Germline V CDR1 and CDR2: SEHNR, FQNEAQ (reference sequence). The V gene lost 6 bases and the J gene lost 4 bases, with 15 bases spanning the gap. The CDR3 DNA follows: TGTGCCAGCAGTTTTACAGGGTTGGCCTATGGCTACACCTTC. Translated: CASSFTGLAYGYTF.

V gene TRBV7-2 combines with J gene TRBJ2-5; 7 bases line up with TRBD1. CDR3 size: 17 residues. Trimming cost V 3 bases and J 4 bases; bases outside gene matches: 14. Looked up from germline, CDR1 is SGHTA and CDR2 is FQGNSA. CDR3: CASSFGELTGARETQYF. The DNA for the CDR3 is TGTGCCAGCAGCTTCGGGGAATTAACAGGGGCTCGAGAGACCCAGTACTTC.

The chain carries TRBV18 and TRBJ2-5, with a weak D call TRBD2 (5 bases). CDR1 and CDR2 (germline): KGHSH, LQKENI. The ends were cut back, 0 bases at V and 12 bases at J, with 14 bases in the middle. The CDR3 length is 13 residues. The CDR3 reads CASSPPGLAGKYF. The CDR3 DNA reads TGTGCCAGCTCACCACCGGGCTTGGCGGGCAAGTACTTC.

The chain links TRBV2 to TRBJ2-3, with a possible D match to TRBD2 (6 bases). V lost 7 bases and J 2 bases, leaving 13 bases between the germline ends. This CDR3 is built from 14 residues. Germline V CDR1 and CDR2: SNHLY, FYNNEI. DNA for the CDR3: TGTGCCAGCAAAACGGGACTTTTCACAGATACGCAGTATTTT. This sequence encodes CASKTGLFTDTQYF.